Listed below are T cell receptor beta chains from one sample, sequenced in a study of early stage breast cancer tumors. The data were produced by immunoSEQ multiplex PCR, yet TCRdb's version contains in-frame clones alone and is incomplete. Of approximately 33,000 clones listed, more than 65% are singletons. Material for sequencing was blood. The receptor set was obtained from a person aged 40 to 49 with breast cancer. Each CDR3 is given with its conserved first and last residue. Each record gives: CDR3 protein, CDR3 DNA, J gene, D gene, V gene, clone size. A D gene is named only where the DNA matches it firmly. Clone size is not always given. Where it is, it says once, few, many or a class for expanded clones.

CDR3aa: CASSAEEGQGVYEQYF
CDR3nt: TGTGCCAGCAGCGCGGAAGAGGGACAGGGGGTCTACGAGCAGTACTTC
j_gene: TRBJ2-7
d_gene: TRBD1
v_gene: TRBV5-8
abundance: NA

CDR3aa: CASSFLAGVHSNEQFF
CDR3nt: TGTGCCAGCAGCTTCCTAGCGGGAGTGCATAGTAATGAGCAGTTCTTC
j_gene: TRBJ2-1
d_gene: TRBD2
v_gene: TRBV5-8
abundance: NA

CDR3aa: CASSSPGLRETQYF
CDR3nt: TGTGCCAGCAGCTCACCGGGACTCCGAGAGACCCAGTACTTC
j_gene: TRBJ2-5
d_gene: NA
v_gene: TRBV11-3
abundance: once

CDR3aa: CAWSAGQSTDTQYF
CDR3nt: TGTGCCTGGAGTGCGGGACAGAGCACAGATACGCAGTATTTT
j_gene: TRBJ2-3
d_gene: TRBD1
v_gene: TRBV30
abundance: NA

CDR3aa: CASSLEAPYEQYF
CDR3nt: TGTGCCAGCAGCTTAGAGGCTCCCTACGAGCAGTACTTC
j_gene: TRBJ2-7
d_gene: NA
v_gene: TRBV7-2
abundance: NA

CDR3aa: CASSFGLAGAADTQYF
CDR3nt: TGTGCCAGCAGCTTTGGACTAGCGGGAGCCGCAGATACGCAGTATTTT
j_gene: TRBJ2-3
d_gene: TRBD2
v_gene: TRBV7-2
abundance: NA

CDR3aa: CASSHGQGGNEQFF
CDR3nt: TGTGCCAGCAGCCACGGACAGGGAGGCAATGAGCAGTTCTTC
j_gene: TRBJ2-1
d_gene: TRBD1
v_gene: TRBV6-6
abundance: NA

CDR3aa: CASSVTVTAGGYTF
CDR3nt: TGTGCCAGCAGCGTAACGGTAACGGCCGGGGGCTACACCTTC
j_gene: TRBJ1-2
d_gene: NA
v_gene: TRBV9
abundance: NA

CDR3aa: CAWSVQGDQPQHF
CDR3nt: TGTGCCTGGAGTGTACAGGGGGATCAGCCCCAGCATTTT
j_gene: TRBJ1-5
d_gene: TRBD1
v_gene: TRBV30
abundance: NA

CDR3aa: CAISEVSQPQHF
CDR3nt: TGTGCCATCAGTGAGGTCTCTCAGCCCCAGCATTTT
j_gene: TRBJ1-5
d_gene: NA
v_gene: TRBV10-3
abundance: medium-sized

CDR3aa: CASSPRGEKLFF
CDR3nt: TGTGCCAGCAGCCCTCGGGGTGAAAAACTGTTTTTT
j_gene: TRBJ1-4
d_gene: NA
v_gene: TRBV7-8
abundance: NA

CDR3aa: CASSLSGETQYF
CDR3nt: TGTGCCAGCAGCCTAAGTGGGGAGACCCAGTACTTC
j_gene: TRBJ2-5
d_gene: NA
v_gene: TRBV7-9
abundance: NA

CDR3aa: CASSKEGEKLFF
CDR3nt: TGTGCCAGCAGCAAGGAGGGGGAAAAACTGTTTTTT
j_gene: TRBJ1-4
d_gene: NA
v_gene: TRBV21-1
abundance: few

CDR3aa: CASSNLAGLAGDEQYF
CDR3nt: TGTGCCAGCAGCAACCTCGCGGGACTAGCGGGAGACGAGCAGTACTTC
j_gene: TRBJ2-7
d_gene: TRBD2
v_gene: TRBV7-6
abundance: NA